This T cell receptor (beta chain) was retrieved from a study of T cell responses to AZD1222 COVID-19 vaccine. Findings and limits, study-wide: The CD4 TCRs associated with vaccination extended across spike and predominated at 160-218 and 743-854. Repertoire sampling occurred only after the peak T cell response.

Using immunoSEQ multiplex PCR, the repertoire was profiled, and TCRdb retains in-frame clones only, with some absent. The sample gives 120,000 or so clones, approximately 92% of which show up once; approximately 8% is in the top ten. Trimming removed 4 bases from V and 3 bases from J; junction bases left unmatched: 10. The germline gives CDR1 SGHVS, CDR2 FQNEAQ. This CDR3 is 16 amino acids long. Notes on this clone: Antigen unknown.

The TCR originated in an adult who received the AZD1222 COVID-19 vaccine. This sequence joins TRBV7-8 and TRBJ2-7; 9 bases line up with TRBD1. The source was peripheral blood, collected 28 days after the second AZD1222 dose. CDR3 sequence reads: CASSSRDRDIFYEQYF. CDR3 coding DNA: TGTGCCAGCAGCTCCCGGGACAGGGACATTTTCTACGAGCAGTACTTC.